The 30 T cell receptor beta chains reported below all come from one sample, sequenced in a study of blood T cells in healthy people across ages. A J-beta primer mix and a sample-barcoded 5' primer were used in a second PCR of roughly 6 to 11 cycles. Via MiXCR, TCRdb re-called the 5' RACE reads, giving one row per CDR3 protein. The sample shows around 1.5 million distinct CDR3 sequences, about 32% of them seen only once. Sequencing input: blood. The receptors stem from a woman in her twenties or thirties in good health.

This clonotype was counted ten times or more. CDR3 nucleotides: TGTGCCAGCAGTTTACGGCAGGGCTACGAGCAGTACTTC. It translates to CASSLRQGYEQYF. The chain is built from TRBV27 and TRBJ2-7; maybe TRBD1 (5 bases). Germline V gives CDR1 MNHEY, CDR2 SMNVEV (reference sequence). CDR3 length: 13 residues. V shed 2 bases and J shed 3 bases, with 8 bases lying between them.

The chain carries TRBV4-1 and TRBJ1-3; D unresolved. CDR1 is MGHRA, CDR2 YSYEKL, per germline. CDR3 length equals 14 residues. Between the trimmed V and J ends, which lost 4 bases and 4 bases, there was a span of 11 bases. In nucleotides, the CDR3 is TGCGCCAGCAGCCCTCCTGATGTGGGAAACACCATATATTTT. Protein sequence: CASSPPDVGNTIYF.

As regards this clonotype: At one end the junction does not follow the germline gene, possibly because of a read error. DNA of the CDR3: TGTGCCGGCAGAGGGGGAATCGTCTACGAGCAGTACTTC. This codes for CAGRGGIVYEQYF. V is TRBV6-6 and J is TRBJ2-7; maybe TRBD1 (6 bases). The length of the CDR3 is 13 residues. CDR1 is MNHNY, CDR2 SVGAGI, per germline (reference sequence).

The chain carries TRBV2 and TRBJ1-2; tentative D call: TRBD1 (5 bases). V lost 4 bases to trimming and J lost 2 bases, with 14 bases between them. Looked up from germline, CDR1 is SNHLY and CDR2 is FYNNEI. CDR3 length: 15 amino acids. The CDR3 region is CASSGGSEHNYGYTF. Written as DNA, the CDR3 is TGTGCCAGCAGTGGGGGGTCAGAGCACAACTATGGCTACACCTTC. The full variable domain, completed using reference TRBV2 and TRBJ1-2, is EPEVTQTPSHQVTQMGQEVILRCVPISNHLYFYWYRQILGQKVEFLVSFYNNEISEKSEIFDDQFSVERPDGSNFTLKIRSTKLEDSAMYFCASSGGSEHNYGYTFGSGTRLTVV.

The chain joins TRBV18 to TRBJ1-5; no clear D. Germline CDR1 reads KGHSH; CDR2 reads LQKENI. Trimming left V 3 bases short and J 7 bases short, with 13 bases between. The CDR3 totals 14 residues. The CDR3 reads CASSPNVYGQPQHF. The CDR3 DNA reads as TGTGCCAGCTCACCTAATGTTTATGGGCAGCCCCAGCATTTT.

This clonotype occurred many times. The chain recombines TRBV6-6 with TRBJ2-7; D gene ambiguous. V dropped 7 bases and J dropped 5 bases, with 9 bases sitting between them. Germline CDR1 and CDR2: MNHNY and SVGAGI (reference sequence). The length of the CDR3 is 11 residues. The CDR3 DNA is TGTGCCAGCATCCCCGTCCACGAGCAGTACTTC. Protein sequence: CASIPVHEQYF.

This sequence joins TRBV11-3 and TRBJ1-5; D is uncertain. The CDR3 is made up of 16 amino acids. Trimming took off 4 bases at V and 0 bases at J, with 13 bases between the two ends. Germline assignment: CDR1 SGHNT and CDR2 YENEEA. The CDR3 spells CASSSLGSYSNQPQHF. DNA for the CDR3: TGTGCCAGCAGCTCCTTGGGGTCTTATAGCAATCAGCCCCAGCATTTT.

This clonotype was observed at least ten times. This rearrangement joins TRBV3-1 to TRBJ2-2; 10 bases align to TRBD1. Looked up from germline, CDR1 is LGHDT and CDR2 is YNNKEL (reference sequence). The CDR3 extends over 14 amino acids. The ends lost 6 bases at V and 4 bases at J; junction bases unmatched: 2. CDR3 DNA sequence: TGTGCCAGCAGTAGGACAGGGGGCACCGGGGAGCTGTTTTTT. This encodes CASSRTGGTGELFF. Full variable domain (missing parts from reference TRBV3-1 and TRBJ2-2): DTAVSQTPKYLVTQMGNDKSIKCEQNLGHDTMYWYKQDSKKFLKIMFSYNNKELIINETVPNRFSPKSPDKAHLNLHINSLELGDSAVYFCASSRTGGTGELFFGEGSRLTVL.

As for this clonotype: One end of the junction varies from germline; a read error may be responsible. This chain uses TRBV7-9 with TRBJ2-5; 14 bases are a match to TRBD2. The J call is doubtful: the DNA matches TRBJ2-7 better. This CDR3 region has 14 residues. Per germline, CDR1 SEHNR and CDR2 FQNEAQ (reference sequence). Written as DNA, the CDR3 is TGTGCCAACAGCCGACTAGCGGGGGGGTACGAGCAGTACTTC. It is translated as CANSRLAGGYEQYF.

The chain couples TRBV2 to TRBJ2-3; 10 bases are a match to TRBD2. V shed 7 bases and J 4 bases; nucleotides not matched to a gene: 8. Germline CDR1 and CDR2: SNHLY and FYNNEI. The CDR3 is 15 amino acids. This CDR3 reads CASKASGGRADTQYF. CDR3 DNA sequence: TGTGCCAGCAAGGCTAGCGGGGGACGTGCAGATACGCAGTATTTT.

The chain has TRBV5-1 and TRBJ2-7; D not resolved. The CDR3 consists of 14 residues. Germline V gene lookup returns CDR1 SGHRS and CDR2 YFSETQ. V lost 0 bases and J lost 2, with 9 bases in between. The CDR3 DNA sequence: TGCGCCAGCAGCTTGGATGGGTACCCCTACGAGCAGTACTTC. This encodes CASSLDGYPYEQYF.

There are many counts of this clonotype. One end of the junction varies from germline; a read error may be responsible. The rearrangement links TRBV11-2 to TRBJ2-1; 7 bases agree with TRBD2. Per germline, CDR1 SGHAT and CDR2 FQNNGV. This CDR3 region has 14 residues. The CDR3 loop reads CASSLEPSGNEQFF. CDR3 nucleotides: TGTGCCAGCAGCCTAGAGCCTAGCGGCAATGAGCAGTTCTTC.

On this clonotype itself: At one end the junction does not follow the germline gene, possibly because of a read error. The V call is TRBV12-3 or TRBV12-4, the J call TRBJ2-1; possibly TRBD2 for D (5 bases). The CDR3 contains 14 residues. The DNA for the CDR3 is TGTGCCAGCAGTTTAAGGCGGGTTGAAAATGGGCAGTTCTTC. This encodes CASSLRRVENGQFF.

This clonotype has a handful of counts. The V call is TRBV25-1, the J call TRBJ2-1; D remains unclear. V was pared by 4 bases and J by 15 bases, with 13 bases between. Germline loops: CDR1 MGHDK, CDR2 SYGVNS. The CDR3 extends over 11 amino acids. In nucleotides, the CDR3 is TGTGCCAGCAGTGTTCCGGGCGTTTGGTTCTTC. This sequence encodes CASSVPGVWFF.

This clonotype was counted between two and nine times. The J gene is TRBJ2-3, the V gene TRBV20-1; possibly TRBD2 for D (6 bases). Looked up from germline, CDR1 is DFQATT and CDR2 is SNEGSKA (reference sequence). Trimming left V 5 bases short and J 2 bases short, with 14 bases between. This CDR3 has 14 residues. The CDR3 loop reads CSAVRGRITDTQYF. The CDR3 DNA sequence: TGCAGTGCTGTCCGGGGGAGAATCACAGATACGCAGTATTTT.

The CDR3 protein is CASSPTGRIINQPQHF. CDR3 in DNA: TGTGCCAGCTCACCTACGGGCCGGATTATCAATCAGCCCCAGCATTTT. V is TRBV18 and J is TRBJ1-5; D is unresolved. The CDR3 extends over 16 amino acids. CDR1 is KGHSH and CDR2 is LQKENI in the germline V gene. Trimming pared 3 bases from V and 3 bases from J, leaving 15 bases between.

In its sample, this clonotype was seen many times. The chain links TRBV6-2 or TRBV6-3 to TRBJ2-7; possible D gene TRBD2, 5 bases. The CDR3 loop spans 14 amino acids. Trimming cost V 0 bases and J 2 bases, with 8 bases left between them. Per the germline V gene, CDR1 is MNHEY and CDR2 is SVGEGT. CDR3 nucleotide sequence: TGTGCCAGCAGTTACTCGATGACTACCTACGAGCAGTACTTC. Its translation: CASSYSMTTYEQYF.

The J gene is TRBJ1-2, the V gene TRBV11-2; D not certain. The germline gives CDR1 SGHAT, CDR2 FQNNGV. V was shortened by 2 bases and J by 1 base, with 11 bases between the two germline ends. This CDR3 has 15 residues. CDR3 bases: TGTGCCAGCAGCTTAAGTAAACCACTTAACTATGGCTACACCTTC. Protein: CASSLSKPLNYGYTF.

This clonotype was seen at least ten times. This CDR3 is CSASPGVASPSSSYNEQFF. The DNA of the CDR3 is TGCAGTGCTTCCCCAGGGGTAGCCTCCCCTTCAAGCTCCTACAATGAGCAGTTCTTC. V usage is TRBV20-1 and J usage is TRBJ2-1, with D possibly matching TRBD1 (6 bases). CDR3 length: 19 amino acids. Trimming took off 5 bases at V and 0 bases at J, with 26 bases between the two ends. Germline CDR1 reads DFQATT; CDR2 reads SNEGSKA (reference sequence).

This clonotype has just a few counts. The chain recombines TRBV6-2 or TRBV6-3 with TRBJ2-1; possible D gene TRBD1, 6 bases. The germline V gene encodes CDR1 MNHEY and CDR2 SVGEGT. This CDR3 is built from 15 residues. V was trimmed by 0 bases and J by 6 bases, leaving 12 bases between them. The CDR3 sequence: CASSYSGRGSNEQFF. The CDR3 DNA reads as TGTGCCAGCAGTTACTCGGGCAGGGGATCCAATGAGCAGTTCTTC.

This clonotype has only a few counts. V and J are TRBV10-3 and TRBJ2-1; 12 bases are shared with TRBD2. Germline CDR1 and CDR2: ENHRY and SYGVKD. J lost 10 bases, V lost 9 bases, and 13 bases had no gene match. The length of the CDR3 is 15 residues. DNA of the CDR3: TGTGCCATTACCCAAAACGCACTAGCGGGGGGAGAGCAGTTCTTC. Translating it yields CAITQNALAGGEQFF.

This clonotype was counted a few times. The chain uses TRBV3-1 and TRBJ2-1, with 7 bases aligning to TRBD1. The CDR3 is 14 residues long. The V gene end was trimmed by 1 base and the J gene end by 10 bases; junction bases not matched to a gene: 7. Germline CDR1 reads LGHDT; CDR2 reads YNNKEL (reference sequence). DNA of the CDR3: TGTGCCAGCAGCCAAGGGCAGGGGGAAGGCGAGCAGTTCTTC. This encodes CASSQGQGEGEQFF.

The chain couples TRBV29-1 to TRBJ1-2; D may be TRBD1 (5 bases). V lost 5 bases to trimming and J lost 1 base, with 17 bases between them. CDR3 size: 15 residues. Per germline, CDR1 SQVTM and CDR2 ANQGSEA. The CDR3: CSVSLEGTVNYGYTF. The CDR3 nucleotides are TGCAGCGTTTCCCTCGAGGGGACGGTTAACTATGGCTACACCTTC. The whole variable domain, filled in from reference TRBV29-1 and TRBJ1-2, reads SAVISQKPSRDICQRGTSLTIQCQVDSQVTMMFWYRQQPGQSLTLIATANQGSEATYESGFVIDKFPISRPNLTFSTLTVSNMSPEDSSIYLCSVSLEGTVNYGYTFGSGTRLTVV.

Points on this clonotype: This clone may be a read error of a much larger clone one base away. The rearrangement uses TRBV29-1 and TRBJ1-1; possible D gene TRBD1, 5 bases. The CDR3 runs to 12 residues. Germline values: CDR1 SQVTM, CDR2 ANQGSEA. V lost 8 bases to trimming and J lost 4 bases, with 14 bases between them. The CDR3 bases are TGCAGCATTGGCCAGGGTGGCACTGAAGCTTTCTTT. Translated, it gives CSIGQGGTEAFF.

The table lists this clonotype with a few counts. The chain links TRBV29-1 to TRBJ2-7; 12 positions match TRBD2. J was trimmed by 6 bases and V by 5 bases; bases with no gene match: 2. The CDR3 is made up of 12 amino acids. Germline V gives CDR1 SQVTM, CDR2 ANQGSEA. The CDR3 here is CSVMGLAGEQYF. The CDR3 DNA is TGCAGCGTTATGGGACTAGCGGGCGAGCAGTACTTC.

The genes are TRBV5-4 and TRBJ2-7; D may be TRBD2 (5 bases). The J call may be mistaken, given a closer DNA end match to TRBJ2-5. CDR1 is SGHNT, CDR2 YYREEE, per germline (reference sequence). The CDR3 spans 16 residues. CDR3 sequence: CASSTGGVLVVETQYF. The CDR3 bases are TGTGCCAGCAGCACTGGTGGGGTACTAGTCGTCGAGACCCAGTACTTC.

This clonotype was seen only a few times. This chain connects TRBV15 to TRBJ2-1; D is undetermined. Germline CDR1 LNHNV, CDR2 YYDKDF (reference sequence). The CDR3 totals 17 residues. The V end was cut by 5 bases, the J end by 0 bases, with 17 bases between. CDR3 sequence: CATSVELWASSYNEQFF. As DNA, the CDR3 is TGTGCCACCAGCGTAGAGCTTTGGGCCAGCTCCTACAATGAGCAGTTCTTC.

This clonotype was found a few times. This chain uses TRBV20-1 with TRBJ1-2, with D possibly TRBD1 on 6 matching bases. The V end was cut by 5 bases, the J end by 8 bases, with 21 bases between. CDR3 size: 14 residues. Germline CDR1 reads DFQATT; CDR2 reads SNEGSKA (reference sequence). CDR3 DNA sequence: TGCAGTGCTCGCCCCAGGGGAGGGAAGGTCGGCTACACCTTC. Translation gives CSARPRGGKVGYTF.

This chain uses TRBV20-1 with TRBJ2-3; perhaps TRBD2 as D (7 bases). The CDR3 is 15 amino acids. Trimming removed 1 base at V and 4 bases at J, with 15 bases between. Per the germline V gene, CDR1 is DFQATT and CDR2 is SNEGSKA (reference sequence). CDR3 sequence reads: CSARAGGQPPDTQYF. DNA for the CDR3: TGCAGTGCTAGAGCGGGGGGCCAACCCCCAGATACGCAGTATTTT.

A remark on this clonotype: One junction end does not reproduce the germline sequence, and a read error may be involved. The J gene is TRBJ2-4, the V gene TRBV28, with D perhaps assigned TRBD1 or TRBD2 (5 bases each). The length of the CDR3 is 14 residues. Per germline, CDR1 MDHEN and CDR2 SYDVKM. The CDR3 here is CASSPPGPRREQYF. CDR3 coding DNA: TGTGCTAGCAGTCCACCGGGACCCAGAAGGGAGCAGTACTTC. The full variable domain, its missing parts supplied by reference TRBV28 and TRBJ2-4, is DVKVTQSSRYLVKRTGEKVFLECVQDMDHENMFWYRQDPGLGLRLIYFSYDVKMKEKGDIPEGYSVSREKKERFSLILESASTNQTSMYLCASSPPGPRREQYFGAGTRLSVL.